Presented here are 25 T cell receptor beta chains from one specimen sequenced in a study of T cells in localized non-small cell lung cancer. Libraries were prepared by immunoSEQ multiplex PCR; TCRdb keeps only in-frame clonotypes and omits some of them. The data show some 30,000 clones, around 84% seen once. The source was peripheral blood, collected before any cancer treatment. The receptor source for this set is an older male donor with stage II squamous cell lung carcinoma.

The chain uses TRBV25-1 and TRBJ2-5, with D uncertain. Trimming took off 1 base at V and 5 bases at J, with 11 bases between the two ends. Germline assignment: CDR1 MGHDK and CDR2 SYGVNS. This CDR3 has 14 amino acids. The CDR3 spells CASSESSHGETQYF. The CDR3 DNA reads TGTGCCAGCAGTGAATCCTCTCATGGGGAGACCCAGTACTTC.

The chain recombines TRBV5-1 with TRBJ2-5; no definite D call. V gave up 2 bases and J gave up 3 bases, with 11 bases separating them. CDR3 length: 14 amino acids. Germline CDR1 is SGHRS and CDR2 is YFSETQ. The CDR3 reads CASSFSDPEETQYF. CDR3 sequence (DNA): TGCGCCAGCAGCTTTTCGGATCCGGAAGAGACCCAGTACTTC.

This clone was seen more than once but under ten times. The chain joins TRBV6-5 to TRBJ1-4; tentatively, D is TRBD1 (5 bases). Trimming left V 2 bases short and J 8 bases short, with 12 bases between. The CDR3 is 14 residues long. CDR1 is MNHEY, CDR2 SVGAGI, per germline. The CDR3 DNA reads TGTGCCAGCAGTTACCTCGGGGGAGGGGAAAAACTGTTTTTT. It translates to CASSYLGGGEKLFF.

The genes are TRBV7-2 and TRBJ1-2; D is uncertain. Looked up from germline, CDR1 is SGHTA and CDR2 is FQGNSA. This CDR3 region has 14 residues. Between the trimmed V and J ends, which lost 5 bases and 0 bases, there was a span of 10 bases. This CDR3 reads CASSPRNANYGYTF. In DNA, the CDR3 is TGTGCCAGCAGCCCCCGGAACGCTAACTATGGCTACACCTTC.

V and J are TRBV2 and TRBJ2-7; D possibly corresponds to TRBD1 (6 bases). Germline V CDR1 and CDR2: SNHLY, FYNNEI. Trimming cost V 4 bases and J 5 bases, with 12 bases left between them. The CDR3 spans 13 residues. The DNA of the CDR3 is TGTGCCAGCAGTGGACAGGTGACCCACGAGCAGTACTTC. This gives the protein CASSGQVTHEQYF.

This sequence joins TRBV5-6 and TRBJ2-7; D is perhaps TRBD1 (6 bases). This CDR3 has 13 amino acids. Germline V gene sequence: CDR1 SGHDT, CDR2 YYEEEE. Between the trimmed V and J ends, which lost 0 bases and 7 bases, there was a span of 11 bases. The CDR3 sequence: CASSLAGAEEQYF. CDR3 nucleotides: TGTGCCAGCAGCTTGGCAGGGGCTGAGGAGCAGTACTTC.

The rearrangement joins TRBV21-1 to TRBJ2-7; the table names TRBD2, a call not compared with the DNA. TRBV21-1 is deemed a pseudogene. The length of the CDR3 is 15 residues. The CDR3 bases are TGTGCCAGCAGCACCGAGAGGACTAGAGCTAACGAGCAGTACTTC. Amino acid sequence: CASSTERTRANEQYF.

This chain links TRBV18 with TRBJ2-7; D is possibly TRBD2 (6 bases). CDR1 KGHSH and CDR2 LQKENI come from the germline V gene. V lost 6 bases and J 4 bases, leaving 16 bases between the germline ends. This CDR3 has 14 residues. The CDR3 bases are TGTGCCAGCTCGCCAAAAGGACTATCTTACGAGCAGTACTTC. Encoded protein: CASSPKGLSYEQYF.

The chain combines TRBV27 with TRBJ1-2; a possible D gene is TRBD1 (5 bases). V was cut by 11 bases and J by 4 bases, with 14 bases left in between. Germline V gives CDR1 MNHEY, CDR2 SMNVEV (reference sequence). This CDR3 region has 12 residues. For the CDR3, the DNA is TGTGCCGCCCGAGGGGCCGGCTATGGCTACACCTTC. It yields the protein CAARGAGYGYTF.

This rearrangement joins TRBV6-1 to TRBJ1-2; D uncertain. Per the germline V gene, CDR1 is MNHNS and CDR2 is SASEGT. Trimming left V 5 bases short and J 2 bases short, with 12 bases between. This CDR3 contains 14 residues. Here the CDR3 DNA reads TGTGCCAGCAGTCCCGGGCTGTTCAACTATGGCTACACCTTC. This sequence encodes CASSPGLFNYGYTF.

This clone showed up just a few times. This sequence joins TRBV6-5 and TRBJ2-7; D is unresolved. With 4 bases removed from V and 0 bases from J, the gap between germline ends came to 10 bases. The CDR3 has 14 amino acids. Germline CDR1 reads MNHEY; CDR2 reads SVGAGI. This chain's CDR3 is CASSSVSYSYEQYF. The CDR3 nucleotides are TGTGCCAGCAGTTCCGTTTCGTACTCCTACGAGCAGTACTTC.

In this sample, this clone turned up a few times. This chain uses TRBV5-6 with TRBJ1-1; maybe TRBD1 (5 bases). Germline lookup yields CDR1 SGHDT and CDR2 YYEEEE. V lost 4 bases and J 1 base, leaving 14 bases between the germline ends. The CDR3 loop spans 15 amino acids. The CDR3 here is CASSLRGVWNTEAFF. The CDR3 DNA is TGTGCCAGCAGCCTAAGAGGGGTATGGAACACTGAAGCTTTCTTT.

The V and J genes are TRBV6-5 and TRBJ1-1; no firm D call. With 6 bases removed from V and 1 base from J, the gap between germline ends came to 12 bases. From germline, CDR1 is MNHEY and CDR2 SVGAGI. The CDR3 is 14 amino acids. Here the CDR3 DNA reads TGTGCCAGCAGGACCTCGGACGGGAACACTGAAGCTTTCTTT. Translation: CASRTSDGNTEAFF.

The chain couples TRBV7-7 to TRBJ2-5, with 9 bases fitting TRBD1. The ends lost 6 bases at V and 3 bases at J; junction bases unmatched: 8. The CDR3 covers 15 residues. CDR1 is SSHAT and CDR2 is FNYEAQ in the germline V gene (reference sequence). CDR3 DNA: TGTGCCAGCAGTCAACACAGGGGGCCAGAAGAGACCCAGTACTTC. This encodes CASSQHRGPEETQYF.

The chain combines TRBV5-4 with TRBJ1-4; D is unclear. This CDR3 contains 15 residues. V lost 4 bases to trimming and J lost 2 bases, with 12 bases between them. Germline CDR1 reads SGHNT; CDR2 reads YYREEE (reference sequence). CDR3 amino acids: CASSPQGSTNEKLFF. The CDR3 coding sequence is TGTGCCAGCAGCCCCCAAGGTTCCACTAATGAAAAACTGTTTTTT.

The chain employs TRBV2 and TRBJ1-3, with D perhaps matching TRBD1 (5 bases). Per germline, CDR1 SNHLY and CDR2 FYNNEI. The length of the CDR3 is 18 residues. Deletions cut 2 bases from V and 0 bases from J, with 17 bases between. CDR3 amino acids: CASSERPAGRPSGNTIYF. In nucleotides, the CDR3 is TGTGCCAGCAGTGAAAGGCCCGCGGGGCGACCCTCTGGAAACACCATATATTTT.

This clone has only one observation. CDR3 in amino acids: CASSFSRNEQFF. The CDR3 nucleotides read TGTGCCAGCAGCTTTAGCCGGAATGAGCAGTTCTTC. The chain combines TRBV11-2 with TRBJ2-1; no reliable D call. The CDR3 extends over 12 amino acids. Trimming left V 3 bases short and J 7 bases short, with 7 bases between. Per the germline V gene, CDR1 is SGHAT and CDR2 is FQNNGV.

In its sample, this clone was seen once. The DNA of the CDR3 is TGTGCCAGCAGCTCCGGGACAGGGAGCTCCTACGAGCAGTACTTC. Residues: CASSSGTGSSYEQYF. This chain joins TRBV5-5 and TRBJ2-7; TRBD1 aligns across 9 bases. Unmatched junction bases numbered 4, after V lost 3 bases and J lost 0 bases. Germline V gives CDR1 SGHKS, CDR2 YYEKEE (reference sequence). The CDR3 length is 15 residues.

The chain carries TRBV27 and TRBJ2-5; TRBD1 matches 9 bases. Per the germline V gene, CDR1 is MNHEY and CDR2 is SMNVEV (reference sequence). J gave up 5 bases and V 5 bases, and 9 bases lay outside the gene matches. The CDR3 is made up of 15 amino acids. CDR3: CASSHPTGGVETQYF. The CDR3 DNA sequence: TGTGCCAGCAGTCACCCAACAGGGGGCGTTGAGACCCAGTACTTC.

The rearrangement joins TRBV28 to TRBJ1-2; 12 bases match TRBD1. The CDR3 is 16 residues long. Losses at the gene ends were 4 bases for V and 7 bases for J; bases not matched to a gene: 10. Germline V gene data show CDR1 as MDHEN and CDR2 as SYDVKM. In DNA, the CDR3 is TGTGCCAGCAGTTCCACTGCCGGGACAGGGGGCTTTGGCTACACCTTC. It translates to CASSSTAGTGGFGYTF.

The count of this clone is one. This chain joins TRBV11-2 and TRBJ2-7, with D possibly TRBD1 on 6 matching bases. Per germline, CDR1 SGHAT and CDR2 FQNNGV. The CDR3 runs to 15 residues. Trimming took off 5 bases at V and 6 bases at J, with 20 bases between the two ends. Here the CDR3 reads CASSPRTAPALEQYF. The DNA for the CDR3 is TGTGCCAGCAGCCCCCGGACAGCCCCGGCCCTCGAGCAGTACTTC.

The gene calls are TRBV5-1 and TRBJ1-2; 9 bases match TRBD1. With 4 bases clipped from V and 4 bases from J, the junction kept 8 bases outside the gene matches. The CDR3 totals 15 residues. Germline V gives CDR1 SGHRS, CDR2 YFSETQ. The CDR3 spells CASSPTGQGSYGYTF. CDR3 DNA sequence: TGCGCCAGCAGCCCAACGGGACAGGGTAGCTATGGCTACACCTTC.

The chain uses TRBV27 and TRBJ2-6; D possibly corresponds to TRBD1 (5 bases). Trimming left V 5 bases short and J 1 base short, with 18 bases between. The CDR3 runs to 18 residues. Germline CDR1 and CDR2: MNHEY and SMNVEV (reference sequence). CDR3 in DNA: TGTGCCAGCAGTCCCAGGGCAGGGTGGGGTTCTGGGGCCAACGTCCTGACTTTC. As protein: CASSPRAGWGSGANVLTF.

The CDR3 region has the DNA TGTGCCAGCAGCTTAGGTGGGCAGGGGGCTTACGAGCAGTACTTC. Protein: CASSLGGQGAYEQYF. The V call is TRBV7-2, the J call TRBJ2-7; 8 positions match TRBD1. Germline assignment: CDR1 SGHTA and CDR2 FQGNSA. There are 15 residues in the CDR3. Unmatched junction bases numbered 6, after V lost 1 base and J lost 4 bases.

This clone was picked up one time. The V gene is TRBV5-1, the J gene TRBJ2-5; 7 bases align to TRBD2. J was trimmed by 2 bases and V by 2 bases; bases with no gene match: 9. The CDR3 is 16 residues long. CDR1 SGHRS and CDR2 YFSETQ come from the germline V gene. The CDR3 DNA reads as TGCGCCAGCAGCTTCGGTTTTGGCGGGGGTCAAGAGACCCAGTACTTC. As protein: CASSFGFGGGQETQYF. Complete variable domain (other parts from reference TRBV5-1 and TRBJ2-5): KAGVTQTPRYLIKTRGQQVTLSCSPISGHRSVSWYQQTPGQGLQFLFEYFSETQRNKGNFPGRFSGRQFSNSRSEMNVSTLELGDSALYLCASSFGFGGGQETQYFGPGTRLLVL.